The 21 T cell receptor beta chains given below trace back to one sample, sequenced in a study of shared T cell receptors in the human thymus. Produced via immunoSEQ multiplex PCR; TCRdb's table is partial and in-frame only. The table records hundreds of thousands of clones, about 87% of them present only once. Another study also made use of these data, one on human thymus T cells.

Sequencing was carried out using thymocytes. Receptors were obtained from a boy younger than two with a congenital heart defect.

The chain has TRBV7-2 and TRBJ2-7, with TRBD2 matching 10 bases. The trim removed 2 bases at V and 0 bases at J, leaving 4 bases unmatched. CDR1 and CDR2 from the germline V gene are SGHTA and FQGNSA. The CDR3 contains 16 residues. CDR3 nucleotide sequence: TGTGCCAGCAGCTTACACGGACTAGCGGTCTCCTACGAGCAGTACTTC. As protein: CASSLHGLAVSYEQYF.

The chain uses TRBV27 and TRBJ2-1; tentative D call: TRBD1 (6 bases). Germline lookup yields CDR1 MNHEY and CDR2 SMNVEV (reference sequence). The CDR3 has 15 amino acids. Trimming left V 3 bases short and J 4 bases short, with 13 bases between. The CDR3: CASSFSTGSYNEQFF. CDR3 nucleotide sequence: TGTGCCAGCAGTTTCAGCACAGGGTCGTACAATGAGCAGTTCTTC.

The sample holds a few counts of this clone. The chain couples TRBV27 to TRBJ1-2; no reliable D call. The CDR3 is 15 amino acids. Trimming took off 1 base at V and 8 bases at J, with 17 bases between the two ends. The V gene's germline CDR1 is MNHEY and CDR2 SMNVEV (reference sequence). CDR3 DNA sequence: TGTGCCAGCAGTTTATTGGCCGGGGAGGTAGGAGGCTACACCTTC. The encoded protein is CASSLLAGEVGGYTF.

Of note for this clone: Other DNA sequences in this specimen translate into the identical CDR3. The chain employs TRBV5-1 and TRBJ1-6; the D gene is possibly TRBD1 (6 bases). This CDR3 has 15 amino acids. The germline V gene has CDR1 SGHRS and CDR2 YFSETQ. Trimming shortened V by 4 bases and J by 5 bases, and 13 bases separated the two germline ends. CDR3 loop: CASSADRKNNSPLHF. The CDR3 DNA follows: TGCGCCAGCAGCGCCGACAGGAAAAATAATTCACCCCTCCACTTT. Together with reference TRBV5-1 and TRBJ1-6, the CDR3 gives the full variable domain: KAGVTQTPRYLIKTRGQQVTLSCSPISGHRSVSWYQQTPGQGLQFLFEYFSETQRNKGNFPGRFSGRQFSNSRSEMNVSTLELGDSALYLCASSADRKNNSPLHFGNGTRLTVT.

This clone was observed a handful of times. This chain uses TRBV4-3 with TRBJ2-1, with D possibly matching TRBD2 (5 bases). Germline-derived CDR1 and CDR2 are LGHNA and YSLEER. With 1 base removed from V and 6 bases from J, the gap between germline ends came to 19 bases. This CDR3 is 17 amino acids long. CDR3 coding DNA: TGCGCCAGCAGCCAAGTATTTCGTCGCGGGTTGGGCAATGAGCAGTTCTTC. As protein: CASSQVFRRGLGNEQFF.

The chain carries TRBV19 and TRBJ2-2, with TRBD1 identical over 7 bases. Looked up from germline, CDR1 is LNHDA and CDR2 is SQIVND (reference sequence). The CDR3 contains 17 residues. V was pared by 5 bases and J by 4 bases, with 13 bases of the junction left unmatched. CDR3 in amino acids: CASSPTIPHRGTGELFF. The CDR3 nucleotides are TGTGCCAGTAGTCCGACGATACCCCACAGGGGCACCGGGGAGCTGTTTTTT.

This clone appeared a few times. The chain links TRBV10-2 to TRBJ2-7; D gene uncertain. CDR1 is WSHSY, CDR2 SAAADI, per germline. The CDR3 contains 12 residues. The CDR3 reads CGVSGGPYEQYF. Here the CDR3 DNA reads TGCGGTGTCAGTGGTGGCCCCTACGAGCAGTACTTC.

The chain links TRBV30 to TRBJ2-5, with 15 bases matching TRBD2. Germline lookup yields CDR1 GTSNPN and CDR2 SVGIG (reference sequence). The CDR3 loop spans 14 amino acids. V lost 5 bases, J lost 2 bases, and 0 bases stayed unmatched. The CDR3, as DNA: TGTGCCTGGGGGACTAGCGGGGGGCAAGAGACCCAGTACTTC. Its translation: CAWGTSGGQETQYF.

The chain uses TRBV25-1 and TRBJ2-7; possible D gene TRBD1, 6 bases. The CDR3 has 16 amino acids. V was trimmed by 5 bases and J by 3 bases, leaving 20 bases between them. CDR1 and CDR2 from the germline V gene are MGHDK and SYGVNS. The CDR3 DNA sequence: TGTGCCAGCAGTCGCCGGGACAACGGGTCTCACTACGAGCAGTACTTC. Translated, it gives CASSRRDNGSHYEQYF.

The chain couples TRBV10-3 to TRBJ2-1, with a tentative D call TRBD1 (6 bases). Germline CDR1 reads ENHRY; CDR2 reads SYGVKD. This CDR3 contains 16 residues. V was cut by 6 bases and J by 4 bases, with 19 bases left in between. The CDR3 is CAIRGAAPIGYNEQFF. The CDR3 nucleotides are TGTGCCATCAGGGGGGCGGCGCCGATAGGGTACAATGAGCAGTTCTTC.

CDR3 nucleotide sequence: TGTGCCAGCAGTCCTGCGGCCAGTCACCCCTACGAGCAGTACTTC. This encodes CASSPAASHPYEQYF. V is TRBV7-9 and J is TRBJ2-7; no clear D gene. This CDR3 comprises 15 residues. In germline, CDR1 is SEHNR, CDR2 FQNEAQ (reference sequence). The V end was cut by 6 bases, the J end by 2 bases, with 17 bases between.

In its sample, this clone was seen a few times. The chain links TRBV9 to TRBJ2-3, with a tentative D call TRBD1 (6 bases). The CDR3 totals 14 residues. Germline V gene data show CDR1 as SGDLS and CDR2 as YYNGEE. Trimming took off 4 bases at V and 4 bases at J, with 13 bases between the two ends. CDR3 nucleotide sequence: TGTGCCAGCAGCACAAAACAGGGACCAGATACGCAGTATTTT. As protein: CASSTKQGPDTQYF.

The chain recombines TRBV10-1 with TRBJ1-1, with no clear D. V was cut by 6 bases and J by 3 bases, with 14 bases left in between. The germline V gene has CDR1 WNHNN and CDR2 SYGVQD (reference sequence). CDR3 length: 14 residues. CDR3 region: CASSYADGDTEAFF. CDR3 DNA: TGCGCCAGCAGCTACGCGGACGGGGACACTGAAGCTTTCTTT.

This clone was seen a few times. V gene TRBV11-2 combines with J gene TRBJ2-3; 7 bases agree with TRBD1. V shed 5 bases and J 0 bases; nucleotides not matched to a gene: 5. CDR1 and CDR2 from the germline V gene are SGHAT and FQNNGV. This CDR3 has 15 amino acids. CDR3 nucleotide sequence: TGTGCCAGCAGCATGACAGGGACGAGCACAGATACGCAGTATTTT. Amino acids: CASSMTGTSTDTQYF.

This chain connects TRBV15 to TRBJ1-1; TRBD1 might be the D (5 bases). Trimming removed 1 base at V and 3 bases at J, with 12 bases between. This CDR3 region has 15 residues. Germline lookup yields CDR1 LNHNV and CDR2 YYDKDF (reference sequence). The DNA of the CDR3 is TGTGCCACCAGCAGAGGGACCAGGGATCACACTGAAGCTTTCTTT. Translated: CATSRGTRDHTEAFF.

The V call is TRBV7-9, the J call TRBJ2-1; 8 bases are a match to TRBD2. From germline, CDR1 is SEHNR and CDR2 FQNEAQ (reference sequence). With 11 bases clipped from V and 1 base from J, the junction kept 7 bases outside the gene matches. This CDR3 is built from 14 residues. CDR3 amino acids: CAARSGSSYNEQFF. CDR3 in DNA: TGTGCCGCAAGAAGCGGGAGTTCCTACAATGAGCAGTTCTTC.

The chain links TRBV11-2 to TRBJ2-7; possible D gene TRBD1, 5 bases. The germline V gene encodes CDR1 SGHAT and CDR2 FQNNGV. The CDR3 is 16 amino acids. Trimming took 5 bases from V and 0 from J, leaving 17 bases between them. For the CDR3, the DNA is TGTGCCAGCAGCCTCGGAAGGGGTAGGAACTCCTACGAGCAGTACTTC. It specifies CASSLGRGRNSYEQYF.

V usage is TRBV6-5 and J usage is TRBJ1-2; no definite D call. The CDR3 is 12 residues long. V lost 6 bases, J lost 4 bases, and 9 bases lay in between. CDR1 and CDR2 (germline): MNHEY, SVGAGI. The CDR3 here is CASSPSSYGYTF. As DNA, the CDR3 is TGTGCCAGCAGCCCCTCCAGCTATGGCTACACCTTC.

V and J are TRBV7-8 and TRBJ1-5, with no clear D. Germline lookup yields CDR1 SGHVS and CDR2 FQNEAQ. V shed 3 bases and J shed 3 bases, with 21 bases lying between them. The CDR3 runs to 18 residues. The CDR3 DNA reads as TGTGCCAGCAGCTTTAGTGCTGGGCCTATAGCGCACAATCAGCCCCAGCATTTT. Translation: CASSFSAGPIAHNQPQHF. Full variable domain (outside the CDR3, taken from reference TRBV7-8 and TRBJ1-5): GAGVSQSPRYKVAKRGQDVALRCDPISGHVSLFWYQQALGQGPEFLTYFQNEAQLDKSGLPSDRFFAERPEGSVSTLKIQRTQQEDSAVYLCASSFSAGPIAHNQPQHFGDGTRLSIL.

The chain joins TRBV18 to TRBJ2-2, with TRBD2 as a possible D gene (6 bases). Germline CDR1 KGHSH, CDR2 LQKENI. The CDR3 runs to 16 residues. V was pared by 2 bases and J by 4 bases, with 14 bases between. CDR3: CASSPSKEGSTGELFF. In DNA form, the CDR3 reads TGTGCCAGCTCACCATCGAAGGAGGGTAGCACCGGGGAGCTGTTTTTT.

The chain is built from TRBV7-2 and TRBJ2-3, with 9 bases identical to TRBD2. Germline V lookup: CDR1 SGHTA, CDR2 FQGNSA. The CDR3 covers 16 residues. Unmatched junction bases numbered 9, after V lost 1 base and J lost 7 bases. Here the CDR3 reads CASSLGRSGSRNTQYF. The CDR3 DNA sequence: TGTGCCAGCAGCTTAGGGCGTAGCGGGAGTAGGAATACGCAGTATTTT.